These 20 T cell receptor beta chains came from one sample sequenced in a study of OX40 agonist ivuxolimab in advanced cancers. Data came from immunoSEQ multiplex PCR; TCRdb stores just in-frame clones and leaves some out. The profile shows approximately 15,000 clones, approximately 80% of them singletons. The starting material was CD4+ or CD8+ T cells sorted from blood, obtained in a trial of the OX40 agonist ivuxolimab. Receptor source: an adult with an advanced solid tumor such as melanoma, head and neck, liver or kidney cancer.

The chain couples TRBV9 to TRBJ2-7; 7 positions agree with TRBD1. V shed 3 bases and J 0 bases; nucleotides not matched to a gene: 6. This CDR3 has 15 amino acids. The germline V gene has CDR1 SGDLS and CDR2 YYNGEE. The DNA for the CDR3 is TGTGCCAGCAGCGAGGCGACAGGGAGCTCCTACGAGCAGTACTTC. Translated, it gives CASSEATGSSYEQYF. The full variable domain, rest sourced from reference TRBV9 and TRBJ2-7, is DSGVTQTPKHLITATGQRVTLRCSPRSGDLSVYWYQQSLDQGLQFLIQYYNGEERAKGNILERFSAQQFPDLHSELNLSSLELGDSALYFCASSEATGSSYEQYFGPGTRLTVT.

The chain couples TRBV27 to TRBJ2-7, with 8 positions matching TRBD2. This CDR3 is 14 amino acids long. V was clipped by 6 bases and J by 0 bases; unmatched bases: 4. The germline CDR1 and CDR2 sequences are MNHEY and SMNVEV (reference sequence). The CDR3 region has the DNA TGTGCCAGCAGCCCTGGGACTAGCTCCTACGAGCAGTACTTC. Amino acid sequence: CASSPGTSSYEQYF.

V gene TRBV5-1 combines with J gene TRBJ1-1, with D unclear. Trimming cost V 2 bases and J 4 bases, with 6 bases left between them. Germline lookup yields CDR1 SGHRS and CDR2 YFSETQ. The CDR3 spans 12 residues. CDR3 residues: CASSFGFTEAFF. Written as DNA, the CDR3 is TGCGCCAGCAGCTTTGGCTTCACTGAAGCTTTCTTT.

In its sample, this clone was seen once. CDR3 DNA: TGTGCCAGCCGAGACAGGCCTCTCAGTGCTGAGCAGTTCTTC. Amino acids: CASRDRPLSAEQFF. The V call is TRBV6-4, the J call TRBJ2-1; D may be TRBD1 (6 bases). Trimming removed 8 bases at V and 9 bases at J, with 20 bases between. The CDR3 is 14 residues long. Germline V gives CDR1 MRHNA, CDR2 SNTAGT.

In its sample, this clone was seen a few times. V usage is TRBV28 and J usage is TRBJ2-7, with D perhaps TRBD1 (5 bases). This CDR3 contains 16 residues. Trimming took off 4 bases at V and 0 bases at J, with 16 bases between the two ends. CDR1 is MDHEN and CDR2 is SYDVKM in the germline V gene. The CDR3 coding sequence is TGTGCCAGCAGTTCTCCCGACAGAAAAAGCTCCTACGAGCAGTACTTC. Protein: CASSSPDRKSSYEQYF.

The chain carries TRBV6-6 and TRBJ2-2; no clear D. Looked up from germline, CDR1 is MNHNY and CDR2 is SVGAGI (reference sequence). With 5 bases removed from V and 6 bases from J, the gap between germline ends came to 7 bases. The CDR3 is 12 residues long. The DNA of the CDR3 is TGTGCCAGCAGTACCGTCCCCGGGGAGCTGTTTTTT. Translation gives CASSTVPGELFF.

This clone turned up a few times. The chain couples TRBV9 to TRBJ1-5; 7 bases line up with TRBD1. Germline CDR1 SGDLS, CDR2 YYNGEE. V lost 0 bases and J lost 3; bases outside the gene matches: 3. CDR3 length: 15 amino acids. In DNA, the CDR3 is TGTGCCAGCAGCGTAGATCAGGGGGACAATCAGCCCCAGCATTTT. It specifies CASSVDQGDNQPQHF.

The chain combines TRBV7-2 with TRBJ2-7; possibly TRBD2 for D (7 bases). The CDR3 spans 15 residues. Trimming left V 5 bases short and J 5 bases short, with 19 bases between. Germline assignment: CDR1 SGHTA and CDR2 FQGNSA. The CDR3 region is CASSPYKGGGNEQYF. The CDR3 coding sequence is TGTGCCAGCAGCCCGTATAAGGGAGGGGGGAACGAGCAGTACTTC.

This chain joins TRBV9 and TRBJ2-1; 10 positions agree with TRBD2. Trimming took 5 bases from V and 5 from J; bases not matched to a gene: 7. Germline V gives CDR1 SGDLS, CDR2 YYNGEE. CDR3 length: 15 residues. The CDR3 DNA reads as TGTGCCAGCAGTTATAGCGGGAGGACCCACAATGAGCAGTTCTTC. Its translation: CASSYSGRTHNEQFF.

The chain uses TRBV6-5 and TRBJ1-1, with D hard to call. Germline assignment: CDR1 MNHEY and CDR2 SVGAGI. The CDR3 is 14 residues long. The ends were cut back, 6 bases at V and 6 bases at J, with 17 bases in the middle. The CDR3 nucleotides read TGTGCCAGCAGACTATCGGCAGGCCGTTCTGAAGCTTTCTTT. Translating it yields CASRLSAGRSEAFF.

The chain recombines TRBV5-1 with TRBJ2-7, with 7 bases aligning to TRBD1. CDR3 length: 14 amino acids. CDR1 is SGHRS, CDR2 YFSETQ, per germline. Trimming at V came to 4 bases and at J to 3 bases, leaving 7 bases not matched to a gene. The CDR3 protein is CASSPAGGFYEQYF. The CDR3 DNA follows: TGCGCCAGCAGCCCGGCAGGGGGATTCTACGAGCAGTACTTC. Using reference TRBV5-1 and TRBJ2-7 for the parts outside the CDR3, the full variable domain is KAGVTQTPRYLIKTRGQQVTLSCSPISGHRSVSWYQQTPGQGLQFLFEYFSETQRNKGNFPGRFSGRQFSNSRSEMNVSTLELGDSALYLCASSPAGGFYEQYFGPGTRLTVT.

This chain's CDR3 is CASSMALAGINEQFF. In DNA form, the CDR3 reads TGTGCCAGTAGTATGGCTCTAGCGGGAATCAATGAGCAGTTCTTC. The rearrangement links TRBV19 to TRBJ2-1, with TRBD2 identical over 9 bases. The germline V gene has CDR1 LNHDA and CDR2 SQIVND (reference sequence). The CDR3 has 15 amino acids. Unmatched junction bases numbered 6, after V lost 3 bases and J lost 6 bases. The full variable domain, its missing parts supplied by reference TRBV19 and TRBJ2-1, is DGGITQSPKYLFRKEGQNVTLSCEQNLNHDAMYWYRQDPGQGLRLIYYSQIVNDFQKGDIAEGYSVSREKKESFPLTVTSAQKNPTAFYLCASSMALAGINEQFFGPGTRLTVL.

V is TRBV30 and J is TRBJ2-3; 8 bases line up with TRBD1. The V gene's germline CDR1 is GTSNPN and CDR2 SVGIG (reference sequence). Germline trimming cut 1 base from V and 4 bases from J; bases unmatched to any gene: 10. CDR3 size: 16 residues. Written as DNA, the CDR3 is TGTGCCTGGAGTGCCTACAGGGGGGCTGGTGCAGATACGCAGTATTTT. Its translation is CAWSAYRGAGADTQYF.

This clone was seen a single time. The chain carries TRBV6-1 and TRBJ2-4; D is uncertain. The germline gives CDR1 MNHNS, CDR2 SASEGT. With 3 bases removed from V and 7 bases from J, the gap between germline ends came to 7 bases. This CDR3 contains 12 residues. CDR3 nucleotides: TGTGCCAGCAGTGACCCCGGGAACATTCAGTACTTC. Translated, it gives CASSDPGNIQYF.

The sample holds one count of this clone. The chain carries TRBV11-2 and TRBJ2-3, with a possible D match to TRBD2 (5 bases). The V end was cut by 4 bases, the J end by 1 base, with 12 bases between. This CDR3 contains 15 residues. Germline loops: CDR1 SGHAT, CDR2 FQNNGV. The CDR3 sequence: CASSSGAAGTDTQYF. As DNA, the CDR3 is TGTGCCAGCAGCTCCGGCGCAGCGGGCACAGATACGCAGTATTTT.

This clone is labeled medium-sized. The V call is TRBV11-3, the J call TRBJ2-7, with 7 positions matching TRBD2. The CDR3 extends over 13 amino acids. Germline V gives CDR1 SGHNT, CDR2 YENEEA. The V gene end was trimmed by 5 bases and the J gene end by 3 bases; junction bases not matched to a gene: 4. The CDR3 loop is CASSARGDYEQYF. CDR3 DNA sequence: TGTGCCAGCAGCGCCCGGGGGGACTACGAGCAGTACTTC.

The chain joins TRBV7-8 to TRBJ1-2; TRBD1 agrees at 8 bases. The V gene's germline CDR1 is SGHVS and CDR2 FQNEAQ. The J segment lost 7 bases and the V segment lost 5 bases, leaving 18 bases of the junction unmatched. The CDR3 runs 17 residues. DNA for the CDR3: TGTGCCAGCAGCGCGAGACAGGGGATCAGGAATGACCTTGGCTACACCTTC. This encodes CASSARQGIRNDLGYTF.

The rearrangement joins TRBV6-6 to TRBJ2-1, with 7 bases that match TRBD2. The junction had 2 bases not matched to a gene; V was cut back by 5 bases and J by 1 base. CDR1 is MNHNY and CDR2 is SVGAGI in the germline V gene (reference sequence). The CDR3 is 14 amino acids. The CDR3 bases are TGTGCCAGCAGTCTGCGGGAGTCCTACAATGAGCAGTTCTTC. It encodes CASSLRESYNEQFF.

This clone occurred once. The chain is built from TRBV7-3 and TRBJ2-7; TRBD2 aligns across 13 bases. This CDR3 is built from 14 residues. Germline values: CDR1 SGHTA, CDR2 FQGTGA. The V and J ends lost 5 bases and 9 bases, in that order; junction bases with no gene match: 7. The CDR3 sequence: CASSHRTSGRGQYF. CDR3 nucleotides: TGTGCCAGCAGCCACCGGACTAGCGGGAGAGGGCAGTACTTC.

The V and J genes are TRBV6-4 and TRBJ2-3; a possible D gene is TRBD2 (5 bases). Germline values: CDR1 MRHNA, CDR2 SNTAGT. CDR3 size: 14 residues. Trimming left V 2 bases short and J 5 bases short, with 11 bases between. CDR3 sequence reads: CASSDPREGDTQYF. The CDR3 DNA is TGTGCCAGCAGTGACCCGCGCGAGGGAGATACGCAGTATTTT.